The present T cell receptor beta chain was sequenced within a study of T cells after yellow fever vaccination. About the research overall: Fractions with few cells were prepared using SMART-Seq v4 Ultra Low Input.

One entry per CDR3 protein results from TCRdb running MiXCR on the 5' RACE reads. This sample carries about 240,000 distinct CDR3 sequences, 6% to 7.5% of them seen once, and the ten largest clones take over 0.65%. This clonotype came up a few times. The antigen is undetermined. Study-level points and caveats: After the booster, 96% of CD4 and about nine tenths of CD8 primary-response clones were re-detected. Compared with primary, the secondary response was weaker and peaked at day 5, not 15.

The CDR3 length is 16 residues. The germline V gene encodes CDR1 SEHNR and CDR2 FQNEAQ (reference sequence). Deletions cut 2 bases from V and 5 bases from J, with 13 bases between. The V and J genes are TRBV7-9 and TRBJ2-6; D might be TRBD2 (6 bases). This clonotype was obtained from a man aged 25-45 years who received the YFV17D yellow fever vaccine. The specimen was CD4+ T cells sorted from PBMCs, collected 15 days after the yellow fever booster vaccination. The CDR3 sequence is CASSLLSGTRANVLTF. The CDR3 DNA follows: TGTGCCAGCAGCTTACTCTCTGGGACTCGGGCCAACGTCCTGACTTTC. The full variable domain, completed using reference TRBV7-9 and TRBJ2-6, is DTGVSQNPRHKITKRGQNVTFRCDPISEHNRLYWYRQTLGQGPEFLTYFQNEAQLEKSRLLSDRFSAERPKGSFSTLEIQRTEQGDSAMYLCASSLLSGTRANVLTFGAGSRLTVL.